There are a few counts of the clone carrying this T cell receptor (beta chain). Its target is not known. Germline loops: CDR1 DFQATT, CDR2 SNEGSKA (reference sequence). The CDR3 has 12 amino acids. V shed 6 bases and J shed 0 bases, with 8 bases lying between them. This entry is derived from a study of blood T cells in healthy people across ages. Study-wide background: Template switching picked up about one barcoded beta molecule for each two T cells.

Study observations and caveats: CMV status of donors was not determined, possibly confounding expanded clonotype changes.

The second PCR ran roughly 6 to 11 cycles with a sample-barcoded 5' primer and J-beta primers. All cDNA molecules were each tagged by a template-switch adaptor with 12 random nucleotides. TCRdb reprocessed the 5' RACE reads via MiXCR and lists one record per CDR3 protein. Here the sample spans nearly 1 million distinct CDR3 sequences, 51% being singletons. Healthy Russian Caucasian donors spanned ages about 6 to 100 years. This clonotype was sampled from a woman aged 60 to 75 in good health. The chain has TRBV20-1 and TRBJ2-5, with D unclear. Source material: blood. In DNA form, the CDR3 reads TGCAGTGCGAGGCAGCACCAAGAGACCCAGTACTTC. This gives the protein CSARQHQETQYF.